What follows is one T cell receptor (beta chain) and its context. The data were obtained in a study of technical replicates of blood from several donors. Produced via immunoSEQ multiplex PCR; TCRdb's table is partial and in-frame only. The sample has roughly 76,000 clones; roughly 93% are singletons. This clonotype was sampled from a human donor in good health. The sequencing input was T cells isolated from PBMCs.

The CDR3 DNA is TGCGCCAGCAGCCGGACAGGCGGAACTAATGAAAAACTGTTTTTT. This gives the protein CASSRTGGTNEKLFF. The J gene is TRBJ1-4, the V gene TRBV4-3, with TRBD1 identical over 7 bases. V lost 4 bases, J lost 1 base, and 3 bases stayed unmatched. The V gene's germline CDR1 is LGHNA and CDR2 YSLEER. This CDR3 comprises 15 residues.